The 20 T cell receptor beta chains reported below all come from one sample, sequenced in a study of shared clonotypes between healthy human individuals. Data came from immunoSEQ multiplex PCR; TCRdb stores just in-frame clones and leaves some out. The sample has hundreds of thousands of clones; 55% to 85% are singletons. Source material: memory CD4+ T cells sorted from blood. Subset of the sample: CD45RA-negative fraction. Receptor source: a woman aged 25 to 39 in good health.

V and J are TRBV6-5 and TRBJ1-3; weak D call: TRBD1 (5 bases). This CDR3 has 16 residues. With 2 bases removed from V and 0 bases from J, the gap between germline ends came to 11 bases. The germline V gene encodes CDR1 MNHEY and CDR2 SVGAGI. CDR3 DNA sequence: TGTGCCAGCAGTTACATCGGCGGGGCCTCTGGAAACACCATATATTTT. Translation gives CASSYIGGASGNTIYF.

The chain carries TRBV5-1 and TRBJ2-6; 7 nucleotides align to TRBD1. V was pared by 4 bases and J by 6 bases, with 4 bases of the junction left unmatched. The germline V gene encodes CDR1 SGHRS and CDR2 YFSETQ. The CDR3 covers 14 residues. The CDR3 coding sequence is TGCGCCAGCAGCGGGGACAGCCTGGCCAACGTCCTGACTTTC. Encoded protein: CASSGDSLANVLTF.

The genes are TRBV6-1 and TRBJ2-7; 11 bases are a match to TRBD2. The CDR3 extends over 16 amino acids. Germline-derived CDR1 and CDR2 are MNHNS and SASEGT. J lost 7 bases, V lost 3 bases, and 11 bases had no gene match. The CDR3 loop is CASSDYLAGGPREQYF. The CDR3 region has the DNA TGTGCCAGCAGTGATTACTTAGCGGGAGGGCCGCGGGAGCAGTACTTC.

V usage is TRBV18 and J usage is TRBJ1-1; D unresolved. V lost 5 bases to trimming and J lost 1 base, with 14 bases between them. The CDR3 has 15 residues. The germline CDR1 and CDR2 sequences are KGHSH and LQKENI. This chain's CDR3 is CASSKSDGWNTEAFF. CDR3 bases: TGTGCCAGCTCAAAATCGGACGGGTGGAACACTGAAGCTTTCTTT.

This clone was detected a few times. This CDR3 is also generated by other DNA sequences in the sample. The chain carries TRBV4-2 and TRBJ2-7; D gene unclear. The CDR3 runs 14 residues. Looked up from germline, CDR1 is LGHNA and CDR2 is YNFKEQ. V was pared by 1 base and J by 1 base, with 8 bases between. The DNA for the CDR3 is TGTGCCAGCAGCCAAGGCGGTTCGTCCTACGAGCAGTACTTC. As protein: CASSQGGSSYEQYF.

This chain uses TRBV25-1 with TRBJ1-2; D remains ambiguous. V was trimmed by 2 bases and J by 10 bases, leaving 14 bases between them. Per germline, CDR1 MGHDK and CDR2 SYGVNS. The CDR3 spans 13 residues. The CDR3 DNA sequence: TGTGCCAGCAGTGAAAATTTGAGAGGCGCCTACACCTTC. Protein sequence: CASSENLRGAYTF.

J is TRBJ2-3 and V is TRBV28; maybe TRBD2 (6 bases). Germline V gene lookup returns CDR1 MDHEN and CDR2 SYDVKM. V dropped 7 bases and J dropped 8 bases, with 10 bases sitting between them. This CDR3 has 11 amino acids. The CDR3 DNA follows: TGTGCCAGCAAGGAGGAGGGTACGCAGTATTTT. Its protein is CASKEEGTQYF.

The chain combines TRBV7-8 with TRBJ2-5; perhaps TRBD2 as D (6 bases). V lost 2 bases and J 4 bases, leaving 8 bases between the germline ends. The CDR3 loop spans 13 amino acids. In germline, CDR1 is SGHVS, CDR2 FQNEAQ. The CDR3, as DNA: TGTGCCAGCAGCTTAATGGAGGGAGAGACCCAGTACTTC. Translation: CASSLMEGETQYF.

As to this clone: Different DNA sequences within this sample yield the same CDR3. This chain joins TRBV14 and TRBJ2-7; D unresolved. This CDR3 is built from 12 residues. The V end was cut by 4 bases, the J end by 3 bases, with 7 bases between. Germline CDR1 is SGHDN and CDR2 is FVKESK. The CDR3 here is CASSPANYEQYF. The DNA for the CDR3 is TGTGCCAGCAGCCCAGCTAACTACGAGCAGTACTTC.

V usage is TRBV29-1 and J usage is TRBJ1-2; D remains unclear. Deletions cut 2 bases from V and 0 bases from J, with 10 bases between. There are 14 residues in the CDR3. Germline V gives CDR1 SQVTM, CDR2 ANQGSEA. CDR3 sequence reads: CSVELDYTNYGYTF. The CDR3, as DNA: TGCAGCGTTGAATTGGACTACACTAACTATGGCTACACCTTC.

In this sample, this clone turned up many times. Here the CDR3 reads CATSRQTGTGSLGEQFF. The CDR3 DNA reads as TGTGCCACCAGCAGACAGACCGGGACAGGGTCTTTAGGTGAGCAGTTCTTC. V usage is TRBV15 and J usage is TRBJ2-1; TRBD1 agrees at 9 bases. CDR3 length equals 17 residues. J was trimmed by 9 bases and V by 2 bases; bases with no gene match: 14. Germline CDR1 and CDR2: LNHNV and YYDKDF (reference sequence).

This chain joins TRBV7-8 and TRBJ1-2, with 7 bases identical to TRBD1. The junction had 6 bases not matched to a gene; V was cut back by 4 bases and J by 4 bases. CDR1 SGHVS and CDR2 FQNEAQ come from the germline V gene. The CDR3 is 14 residues long. CDR3: CASSYTGVGYGYTF. The CDR3 DNA follows: TGTGCCAGCAGCTACACAGGGGTTGGCTATGGCTACACCTTC.

V gene TRBV4-1 combines with J gene TRBJ2-7; 9 positions agree with TRBD2. The germline CDR1 and CDR2 sequences are MGHRA and YSYEKL. V dropped 1 base and J dropped 5; count of bases not matched to a gene: 15. The CDR3 contains 18 residues. The CDR3 DNA reads TGCGCCAGCAGCCAAGGAAGGGGTCGTAGCGGGAGTATCGACGAGCAGTACTTC. Translation gives CASSQGRGRSGSIDEQYF.

This chain connects TRBV4-1 to TRBJ1-5; no firm D call. This CDR3 is 13 amino acids long. Trimming removed 4 bases at V and 5 bases at J, with 9 bases between. CDR1 and CDR2 from the germline V gene are MGHRA and YSYEKL. The CDR3 nucleotides read TGCGCCAGCAGCCCCTTACTCTATCAGCCCCAGCATTTT. Its translation: CASSPLLYQPQHF.

The V and J genes are TRBV29-1 and TRBJ2-7; TRBD1 aligns across 8 bases. CDR1 and CDR2 from the germline V gene are SQVTM and ANQGSEA. The CDR3 has 13 amino acids. J was trimmed by 6 bases and V by 2 bases; bases with no gene match: 6. The chain's CDR3 is CSVEQGAWGEQYF. CDR3 bases: TGCAGCGTTGAACAGGGGGCGTGGGGCGAGCAGTACTTC.

The chain links TRBV7-2 to TRBJ2-5; TRBD2 agrees at 7 bases. CDR1 and CDR2 from the germline V gene are SGHTA and FQGNSA. The CDR3 runs to 14 residues. J lost 7 bases, V lost 3 bases, and 8 bases had no gene match. The CDR3 region is CASSFKRRGGTQYF. DNA of the CDR3: TGTGCCAGCAGCTTTAAGCGGCGCGGGGGGACCCAGTACTTC.

This clone was observed many times. This sequence joins TRBV19 and TRBJ1-5, with D perhaps TRBD1 (5 bases). The V and J ends lost 1 base and 5 bases respectively, with 12 bases between them. CDR3 length equals 15 residues. Looked up from germline, CDR1 is LNHDA and CDR2 is SQIVND (reference sequence). Here the CDR3 DNA reads TGTGCCAGTAGTATAGTTGCAGGGATCGATCAGCCCCAGCATTTT. This codes for CASSIVAGIDQPQHF. Full variable domain (missing parts from reference TRBV19 and TRBJ1-5): DGGITQSPKYLFRKEGQNVTLSCEQNLNHDAMYWYRQDPGQGLRLIYYSQIVNDFQKGDIAEGYSVSREKKESFPLTVTSAQKNPTAFYLCASSIVAGIDQPQHFGDGTRLSIL.

On this clone itself: Other nucleotide sequences from this sample produce the same CDR3. The chain carries TRBV5-4 and TRBJ2-3; D is unresolved. The CDR3 spans 13 residues. The V end lost 0 bases, the J end lost 0 bases, and 2 bases lay between the germline ends. CDR1 is SGHNT and CDR2 is YYREEE in the germline V gene (reference sequence). The CDR3 nucleotides are TGTGCCAGCAGCTTGGAGAGCACAGATACGCAGTATTTT. Its protein product is CASSLESTDTQYF.

The chain employs TRBV5-4 and TRBJ2-2, with TRBD2 matching over 8 bases. Germline CDR1 is SGHNT and CDR2 is YYREEE (reference sequence). The CDR3 covers 16 residues. Trimming at V came to 7 bases and at J to 8 bases, leaving 16 bases not matched to a gene. CDR3 sequence reads: CASHPPGREGRGELFF. DNA of the CDR3: TGTGCCAGCCACCCTCCCGGGAGGGAGGGAAGGGGGGAGCTGTTTTTT.

The chain has TRBV5-5 and TRBJ1-5; a possible D gene is TRBD1 (6 bases). Trimming took 4 bases from V and 3 from J, leaving 11 bases between them. The germline gives CDR1 SGHKS, CDR2 YYEKEE (reference sequence). This CDR3 comprises 14 residues. CDR3 sequence: CASSHRVHNQPQHF. The CDR3 DNA sequence: TGTGCCAGCAGCCACAGGGTGCACAATCAGCCCCAGCATTTT.